The 14 T cell receptor beta chains in this list originate from one sample, sequenced in a study of regulatory T cells in long-lasting Graves disease. Indicated time point: newly diagnosed GD, antithyroid drugs for less than 3 months. Researchers made the TCR library from RNA that was extracted from PBMCs. Library construction for TCR beta used iRepertoire HTBI primers and Arm-PCR of CDR3 regions. TCRdb used MiXCR to reprocess the multiplex PCR reads, holding one entry per CDR3 protein. The sample records under 300,000 distinct CDR3 sequences, 20% to 25% being singletons. Sample: peripheral blood mononuclear cells (PBMCs), taken at new diagnosis, from a patient treated with antithyroid drugs. The receptors were sampled from a female donor with Graves disease.

The table lists this clonotype with many counts. The rearrangement joins TRBV20-1 to TRBJ2-5; 11 nucleotides align to TRBD2. The junction had 9 bases not matched to a gene; V was cut back by 1 base and J by 5 bases. CDR3 length: 16 residues. The germline CDR1 and CDR2 sequences are DFQATT and SNEGSKA (reference sequence). The CDR3 here is CSARALTSGTWETQYF. DNA of the CDR3: TGCAGTGCTAGAGCCCTGACTAGCGGGACTTGGGAGACCCAGTACTTC.

This clonotype has a count of ten or more. J is TRBJ2-3 and V is TRBV7-9, with D possibly being TRBD1 or TRBD2 (7 bases each). Germline-derived CDR1 and CDR2 are SEHNR and FQNEAQ (reference sequence). The CDR3 spans 20 residues. V gave up 5 bases and J gave up 1 base, with 28 bases separating them. The CDR3 loop is CASSILPGQLREDGTDTQYF. The CDR3 bases are TGTGCCAGCAGCATTCTACCGGGACAGCTACGGGAGGACGGCACAGATACGCAGTATTTT.

This chain links TRBV29-1 with TRBJ1-2; tentatively, D is TRBD1 (5 bases). Germline lookup yields CDR1 SQVTM and CDR2 ANQGSEA. CDR3 size: 13 residues. Trimming removed 6 bases from V and 4 bases from J, with 15 bases in between. CDR3 region: CSVPFTGFYGYTF. The CDR3 DNA reads TGCAGCGTGCCCTTCACAGGTTTCTATGGCTACACCTTC.

The chain is built from TRBV7-2 and TRBJ1-2, with no clear D. The CDR3 is 12 residues long. Germline V lookup: CDR1 SGHTA, CDR2 FQGNSA. Trimming took 4 bases from V and 3 from J, leaving 6 bases between them. As DNA, the CDR3 is TGTGCCAGCAGCTACGAGGACTATGGCTACACCTTC. Translated, it gives CASSYEDYGYTF. Full variable domain (remainder filled in from reference TRBV7-2 and TRBJ1-2): GAGVSQSPSNKVTEKGKDVELRCDPISGHTALYWYRQSLGQGLEFLIYFQGNSAPDKSGLPSDRFSAERTGGSVSTLTIQRTQQEDSAVYLCASSYEDYGYTFGSGTRLTVV.

This clonotype was seen a handful of times. The rearrangement uses TRBV19 and TRBJ2-3, with 9 bases lining up with TRBD2. The CDR3 runs to 15 residues. Unmatched junction bases numbered 10, after V lost 7 bases and J lost 5 bases. CDR1 and CDR2 from the germline V gene are LNHDA and SQIVND (reference sequence). Here the CDR3 reads CASTLGGGAQDTQYF. Written as DNA, the CDR3 is TGTGCCAGTACGTTGGGCGGGGGGGCCCAAGATACGCAGTATTTT. Supplemented by reference TRBV19 and TRBJ2-3, the full variable domain reads DGGITQSPKYLFRKEGQNVTLSCEQNLNHDAMYWYRQDPGQGLRLIYYSQIVNDFQKGDIAEGYSVSREKKESFPLTVTSAQKNPTAFYLCASTLGGGAQDTQYFGPGTRLTVL.

This clonotype was seen ten or more times. The chain employs TRBV7-2 and TRBJ2-5; 8 nucleotides align to TRBD2. The CDR3 has 15 residues. In germline, CDR1 is SGHTA, CDR2 FQGNSA. The V segment lost 5 bases and the J segment 5 bases; nucleotides outside the gene matches: 10. DNA of the CDR3: TGTGCCAGCAGCCCCGGGAGGGGTGGGAGTGAGACCCAGTACTTC. As protein: CASSPGRGGSETQYF.

The sample holds many counts of this clonotype. The V and J genes are TRBV11-2 and TRBJ2-7, with TRBD2 matching over 9 bases. The germline V gene has CDR1 SGHAT and CDR2 FQNNGV. The CDR3 has 16 residues. Trimming at V came to 0 bases and at J to 4 bases, leaving 7 bases not matched to a gene. The CDR3 loop is CASSLDEASGVYEQYF. The CDR3 coding sequence is TGTGCCAGCAGCTTAGATGAGGCTAGCGGGGTGTACGAGCAGTACTTC.

About this clonotype: The CDR3 end shows no conserved phenylalanine or tryptophan, and so a read error is likely. This chain connects TRBV2 to TRBJ1-1, with 8 positions matching TRBD1. The CDR3 covers 13 residues. Per the germline V gene, CDR1 is SNHLY and CDR2 is FYNNEI. Trimming took 3 bases from V and 4 from J; bases not matched to a gene: 1. Here the CDR3 reads CASSDTGGTEAFL. CDR3 DNA: TGTGCCAGCAGTGACACAGGGGGCACTGAAGCTTTCCTT.

This chain connects TRBV7-3 to TRBJ1-1; a weak D match, TRBD1 (5 bases). The CDR3 contains 17 residues. Germline assignment: CDR1 SGHTA and CDR2 FQGTGA. The ends were cut back, 0 bases at V and 7 bases at J, with 21 bases in the middle. The CDR3 coding sequence is TGTGCCAGCAGCTTAACCCATGAAGGGGCGTTGGACGGTGAAGCTTTCTTT. Translation gives CASSLTHEGALDGEAFF. The whole variable domain, filled in from reference TRBV7-3 and TRBJ1-1, reads GAGVSQTPSNKVTEKGKYVELRCDPISGHTALYWYRQSLGQGPEFLIYFQGTGAADDSGLPNDRFFAVRPEGSVSTLKIQRTERGDSAVYLCASSLTHEGALDGEAFFGQGTRLTVV.

A note on this clonotype: This likely traces to a read error, being one base from a far larger clone. CDR3 sequence: CASRYSNSPLHF. Written as DNA, the CDR3 is TGTGCCAGCAGGTACAGTAATTCACCCCTCCACTTT. The J gene is TRBJ1-6, the V gene TRBV28; D remains ambiguous. The germline V and J ends were trimmed by 6 bases and 6 bases, with 6 bases remaining between them. Germline CDR1 and CDR2: MDHEN and SYDVKM. This CDR3 is 12 amino acids long.

The chain couples TRBV19 to TRBJ1-1; no firm D call. The CDR3 has 11 residues. Trimming left V 5 bases short and J 7 bases short, with 8 bases between. Germline V CDR1 and CDR2: LNHDA, SQIVND (reference sequence). DNA for the CDR3: TGTGCCAGTAGTGCGGCGATTGAAGCTTTCTTT. Its protein is CASSAAIEAFF. Based on the CDR3 plus reference TRBV19 and TRBJ1-1, the full variable domain is DGGITQSPKYLFRKEGQNVTLSCEQNLNHDAMYWYRQDPGQGLRLIYYSQIVNDFQKGDIAEGYSVSREKKESFPLTVTSAQKNPTAFYLCASSAAIEAFFGQGTRLTVV.

This sequence joins TRBV10-1 and TRBJ2-1; D is uncertain. Germline V lookup: CDR1 WNHNN, CDR2 SYGVQD (reference sequence). Trimming pared 0 bases from V and 9 bases from J, leaving 9 bases between. The CDR3 has 13 amino acids. CDR3 bases: TGCGCCAGCAGTGAGTCGATGACGGTTGAGCAGTTCTTC. Translating gives CASSESMTVEQFF.

This clonotype was recorded many times. The V call is TRBV20-1, the J call TRBJ1-1; D is unclear. Trimming cost V 3 bases and J 7 bases, with 9 bases left between them. The V gene's germline CDR1 is DFQATT and CDR2 SNEGSKA (reference sequence). The CDR3 has 11 amino acids. CDR3 sequence reads: CSARLQVEAFF. The CDR3 DNA reads as TGCAGTGCTAGGCTCCAGGTTGAAGCTTTCTTT.

At least ten counts were recorded for this clonotype. This chain joins TRBV12-3 or TRBV12-4 and TRBJ1-3, with no clear D. This CDR3 is built from 16 residues. V was clipped by 1 base and J by 0 bases, with 10 bases between them. In DNA, the CDR3 is TGTGCCAGCAGTTTAGTCGTGAGTAGCTCTGGAAACACCATATATTTT. As protein: CASSLVVSSSGNTIYF.